This T cell receptor (beta chain) was captured in a study of T cells after yellow fever vaccination. Findings and caveats of the study: The secondary T-cell response peaked on day 5, not day 15, but was weaker.

As concerns this clonotype: Its target is unknown.

Trimming at V came to 0 bases and at J to 8 bases, leaving 4 bases not matched to a gene. Germline CDR1 SGDLS, CDR2 YYNGEE. This CDR3 is built from 15 residues. Via MiXCR, TCRdb re-called the 5' RACE reads, giving one row per CDR3 protein. The profile shows more than 450,000 distinct CDR3 sequences, just over 20% of them singletons. The chain uses TRBV9 and TRBJ1-4; 10 bases align to TRBD1. The source was PBMCs, collected roughly 20 days after the first yellow fever vaccination. This clonotype originated in a man aged 18 to 30 who received the YFV17D yellow fever vaccine. CDR3: CASSVAGTGVEKLFF. In nucleotides, the CDR3 is TGTGCCAGCAGCGTAGCGGGGACAGGGGTCGAAAAACTGTTTTTT.